These 18 T cell receptor beta chains share one sample of origin, sequenced in a study of Graves' ophthalmopathy and Graves' hyperthyroidism listed by TCRdb under 2018. For sequencing, an Illumina HiSeq 2000 was employed. TCR beta CDR3 regions were amplified from RNA transcripts for repertoire sequencing. The first round of RT-PCR was done with HTBI primers and the Qiagen OneStep RT-PCR kit, and was followed by a second round of multiplex PCR, then size selection and purification. TCRdb passed the public sequencing reads through fastp at Q25 and MiXCR, retaining productive beta sequences. Duplicate CDR3 protein sequences are folded into a single record with the most common DNA and genes. Here the sample has approximately 700,000 distinct CDR3 sequences; 40% occur a single time. The top ten hold 44% of the sample. The sequenced sample consisted of peripheral blood. Every receptor here comes from an adult man with Graves' ophthalmopathy.

A few counts support this clonotype. The chain joins TRBV11-2 to TRBJ1-1, with D perhaps TRBD1 (5 bases). The CDR3 extends over 14 amino acids. CDR1 and CDR2 from the germline V gene are SGHAT and FQNNGV. V lost 5 bases to trimming and J lost 11 bases, with 21 bases between them. The DNA of the CDR3 is TGTGCCAGCAGCCCGGATGGGACCCCGGGGGTGGCTTTCTTT. Translation gives CASSPDGTPGVAFF.

The chain employs TRBV2 and TRBJ2-7, with TRBD2 as a possible D gene (5 bases). Trimming removed 6 bases from V and 3 bases from J, with 9 bases in between. This CDR3 has 12 amino acids. Germline values: CDR1 SNHLY, CDR2 FYNNEI. The CDR3 protein is CASRDWGYEQYF. In DNA, the CDR3 is TGTGCCAGCAGGGACTGGGGCTACGAGCAGTACTTC.

The chain is built from TRBV29-1 and TRBJ2-2; D ambiguous. Trimming shortened V by 3 bases and J by 6 bases, and 11 bases separated the two germline ends. CDR1 is SQVTM and CDR2 is ANQGSEA in the germline V gene. The CDR3 sequence is 13 residues long. In DNA form, the CDR3 reads TGCAGCGTTGACGTGGGTAGCCCCGGGGAGCTGTTTTTT. It is translated as CSVDVGSPGELFF.

The V and J genes are TRBV19 and TRBJ2-7; D may be TRBD1 or TRBD2 (6 bases each). There are 14 residues in the CDR3. Germline loops: CDR1 LNHDA, CDR2 SQIVND (reference sequence). V was trimmed by 1 base and J by 5 bases, leaving 12 bases between them. DNA of the CDR3: TGTGCCAGTAGTATAGGCGGGAACAGGGACGAGCAGTACTTC. Translation: CASSIGGNRDEQYF.

This clonotype was detected only a few times. V usage is TRBV9 and J usage is TRBJ2-2; 13 bases are a match to TRBD2. Trimming removed 0 bases from V and 6 bases from J; junction bases left unmatched: 11. Germline CDR1 and CDR2: SGDLS and YYNGEE. The CDR3 extends over 19 amino acids. Here the CDR3 reads CASSVAPGLAGNSPGELFF. As DNA, the CDR3 is TGTGCCAGCAGCGTAGCGCCGGGACTAGCGGGAAATTCCCCCGGGGAGCTGTTTTTT.

This rearrangement joins TRBV6-5 to TRBJ1-2; D remains unclear. From germline, CDR1 is MNHEY and CDR2 SVGAGI. V was cut by 2 bases and J by 4 bases, with 11 bases left in between. This CDR3 comprises 14 residues. The chain's CDR3 is CASSYSGVRYGYTF. The CDR3 coding sequence is TGTGCCAGCAGTTACAGCGGGGTCCGCTATGGCTACACCTTC.

On this clonotype itself: This could be a read error, since a much larger clone is one nucleotide away. The CDR3 DNA is TGTGCCACCAGAGATACGGCGTGGGTTGGCTACACCTTC. It is translated as CATRDTAWVGYTF. The chain uses TRBV24-1 and TRBJ1-2; D remains unclear. The germline gives CDR1 KGHDR, CDR2 SFDVKD. There are 13 residues in the CDR3. Trimming took off 7 bases at V and 7 bases at J, with 15 bases between the two ends.

This clonotype occurred many times. This chain joins TRBV7-8 and TRBJ1-1; 9 bases line up with TRBD1. Germline CDR1 SGHVS, CDR2 FQNEAQ. The CDR3 is 13 residues long. V lost 5 bases to trimming and J lost 4 bases; unmatched junction nucleotides: 2. CDR3 residues: CASSQGQGTEAFF. CDR3 in DNA: TGTGCCAGCAGCCAGGGACAGGGCACTGAAGCTTTCTTT.

The gene calls are TRBV11-1 and TRBJ2-5; TRBD1 or TRBD2 may be the D gene (5 bases each). V shed 6 bases and J shed 2 bases, with 19 bases lying between them. CDR3 length: 16 amino acids. Germline values: CDR1 SGHAT, CDR2 FQDESV (reference sequence). CDR3 bases: TGTGCCAGCAGTGCTAGAGCCGGGGCGGGTCAAGAGACCCAGTACTTC. Translated: CASSARAGAGQETQYF.

The chain couples TRBV2 to TRBJ2-5; no firm D call. Between the trimmed V and J ends, which lost 3 bases and 3 bases, there was a span of 14 bases. This CDR3 has 15 amino acids. CDR1 SNHLY and CDR2 FYNNEI come from the germline V gene. CDR3 region: CASSETLAGEETQYF. The CDR3 region has the DNA TGTGCCAGCAGTGAGACTCTTGCCGGAGAAGAGACCCAGTACTTC.

A note on this clonotype: The CDR3 does not close with the conserved phenylalanine or tryptophan, likely indicating a read error. It is unclear where the CDR3 begins or ends on the DNA, so no DNA is shown, and the CDR3 is as TCRdb lists it. The V gene is TRBV9, the J gene TRBJ2-6. The CDR3 spans 8 residues, counting both ends. Germline V gene lookup returns CDR1 SGDLS and CDR2 YYNGEE. CDR3 protein: CASSVRTS.

This clonotype turned up a few times. The genes are TRBV2 and TRBJ2-5; D call uncertain. V lost 10 bases and J lost 5, with 17 bases in between. The CDR3 has 13 residues. From germline, CDR1 is SNHLY and CDR2 FYNNEI. The CDR3 protein is CANRKPPEETQYF. CDR3 in DNA: TGTGCCAACCGAAAGCCCCCAGAGGAGACCCAGTACTTC.

The V and J genes are TRBV20-1 and TRBJ2-5, with 9 bases matching TRBD2. The CDR3 totals 16 residues. The ends lost 5 bases at V and 10 bases at J; junction bases unmatched: 20. The germline CDR1 and CDR2 sequences are DFQATT and SNEGSKA (reference sequence). CDR3 residues: CSARPTSGPSKGFQYF. The DNA of the CDR3 is TGCAGTGCTCGACCGACTAGCGGCCCTTCAAAGGGGTTCCAGTACTTC.

The rearrangement joins TRBV15 to TRBJ1-4; D possibly corresponds to TRBD1 (5 bases). V lost 0 bases to trimming and J lost 0 bases, with 14 bases between them. The CDR3 consists of 18 residues. Germline lookup yields CDR1 LNHNV and CDR2 YYDKDF (reference sequence). As DNA, the CDR3 is TGTGCCACCAGCAGAGAGGGGGATTATCGTGCAACTAATGAAAAACTGTTTTTT. Translated, it gives CATSREGDYRATNEKLFF.

The CDR3 DNA follows: TGCAGTGCTAGAGACAGTCTTGGAGATTTTTTAGCTGAAGCTTTCTTT. This codes for CSARDSLGDFLAEAFF. This chain joins TRBV20-1 and TRBJ1-1; D is unresolved. Trimming left V 0 bases short and J 6 bases short, with 20 bases between. Germline loops: CDR1 DFQATT, CDR2 SNEGSKA (reference sequence). The CDR3 has 16 amino acids.

This clonotype was found once. The rearrangement joins TRBV12-3 or TRBV12-4 to TRBJ2-5, with 8 bases aligning to TRBD1. The CDR3 runs 16 residues. J gave up 2 bases and V 5 bases, and 10 bases lay outside the gene matches. CDR3 DNA: TGTGCCAGCAGTAAAAGAACCACAGGGGGACAAGAGACCCAGTACTTC. Encoded protein: CASSKRTTGGQETQYF.

J is TRBJ1-2 and V is TRBV25-1, with 9 bases aligning to TRBD1. The germline V gene has CDR1 MGHDK and CDR2 SYGVNS. The CDR3 is made up of 16 amino acids. The trim removed 4 bases at V and 7 bases at J, leaving 13 bases unmatched. This CDR3 is CASSAAVGTGIRGYTF. CDR3 coding DNA: TGTGCCAGCAGTGCTGCGGTCGGGACAGGGATTCGTGGCTACACCTTC.

The chain couples TRBV29-1 to TRBJ2-7; 7 nucleotides align to TRBD1. CDR1 is SQVTM and CDR2 is ANQGSEA in the germline V gene. After removal of 3 bases from V and 7 bases from J, the junction contained 6 bases not matched to a gene. This CDR3 is built from 12 residues. CDR3: CSVETGPGEQYF. Written as DNA, the CDR3 is TGCAGCGTTGAGACAGGGCCGGGGGAGCAGTACTTC.